This T cell receptor (beta chain) is from a study of shared clonotypes between healthy human individuals. Study outcomes and limitations: Non-shared clonotypes had lower generation probabilities than clonotypes shared by all four sorted-subset donors.

About this clone: Its antigen is not identified.

Deep level was the assay's run setting. Profiled with immunoSEQ multiplex PCR; TCRdb holds only in-frame clones, not every one. The repertoire has just over 2,000,000 clones, over 85% of them found once; the top ten carry around 0.13%. Between the trimmed V and J ends, which lost 2 bases and 4 bases, there was a span of 9 bases. The germline V gene has CDR1 SGDLS and CDR2 YYNGEE. This CDR3 has 14 residues. The sample consisted of naive CD4+ T cells sorted from blood. Indicated subset: CD45RA+ positively selected. This receptor was identified in a man aged 18 to 35 in good health. The chain combines TRBV9 with TRBJ1-4; perhaps TRBD1 as D (5 bases). In DNA, the CDR3 is TGTGCCAGCAGCGTCCGGGACGTTAATGAAAAACTGTTTTTT. It encodes CASSVRDVNEKLFF.